One T cell receptor (beta chain) is described in this entry. The antigen is not known. Regarding time point: neoterminal ileum biopsy at postoperative endoscopy, about 6 months after surgery. The record originates from a study of T cell repertoires in ileal Crohn's disease. Study in general: About half received postoperative treatment, some 10 with thiopurines and around 18 anti-TNF.

The protocol was immunoSEQ multiplex PCR, while the TCRdb copy is restricted to in-frame clones and leaves out a portion. The table shows about 12,000 clones, with 75% to 90% occurring only once. Study-level points and caveats: Sorted CD8 T cells held more high-frequency clones than CD4.

The receptor's source is an adult with Crohn's disease. Sample: ileal tissue.

CDR3: CASSFGLEQFF. Written as DNA, the CDR3 is TGCGCCAGCAGCTTCGGACTAGAGCAGTTCTTC. The chain uses TRBV5-1 and TRBJ2-1, with D possibly being TRBD2 (6 bases). Germline V CDR1 and CDR2: SGHRS, YFSETQ. The CDR3 is made up of 11 amino acids. Deletions cut 2 bases from V and 10 bases from J, with 7 bases between.